The following is a TCR beta chain sequence with its context. Its antigen remains unknown. The data belong to a study of cytomegalovirus exposure and HLA in healthy donors. Study-wide findings and caveats: Association of a missense DCLRE1C variant with TCR beta V- and J-gene trimming was reported in a later analysis.

13 Jbeta primers and 60 Vbeta primers were used for the PCR. TCRdb keeps only in-frame clones here, not all; method: immunoSEQ multiplex PCR. Here the sample spans about 100,000 clones, 76% being singletons. Looked up from germline, CDR1 is SGDLS and CDR2 is YYNGEE. V was trimmed by 2 bases and J by 6 bases, leaving 9 bases between them. CDR3 length: 13 residues. Sequenced sample: PBMCs. This chain joins TRBV9 and TRBJ1-5; D possibly corresponds to TRBD1 (5 bases). This TCR was sampled from a woman between 50 and 59 years old in good health and CMV-seropositive. The CDR3 coding sequence is TGTGCCAGCAGCGTTCAGGGTGGTCAGCCCCAGCATTTT. Its protein is CASSVQGGQPQHF.